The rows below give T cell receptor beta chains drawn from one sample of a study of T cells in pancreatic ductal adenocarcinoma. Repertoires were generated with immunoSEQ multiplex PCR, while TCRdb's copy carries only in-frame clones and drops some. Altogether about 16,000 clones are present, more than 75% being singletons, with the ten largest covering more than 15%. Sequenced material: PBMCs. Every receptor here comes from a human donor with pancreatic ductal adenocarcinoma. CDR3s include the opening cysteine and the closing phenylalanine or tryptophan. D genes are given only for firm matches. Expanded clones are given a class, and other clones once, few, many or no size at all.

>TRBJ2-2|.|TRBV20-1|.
CSVARSGELFF
TGCAGTGTTGCTAGATCCGGGGAGCTGTTTTTT
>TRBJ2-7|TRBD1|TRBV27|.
CASRLTGAYEQYF
TGTGCCAGCAGACTAACAGGGGCCTACGAGCAGTACTTC
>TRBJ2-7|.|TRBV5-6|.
CASSEAYEQYF
TGTGCCAGCAGCGAGGCCTACGAGCAGTACTTC
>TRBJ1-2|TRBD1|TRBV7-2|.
CASSLSGTGGADGYTF
TGTGCCAGCAGCTTATCAGGGACAGGGGGCGCCGATGGCTACACCTTC
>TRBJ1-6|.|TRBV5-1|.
CASSPGTVRNSPLHF
TGCGCCAGCAGCCCGGGGACGGTGAGGAATTCACCCCTCCACTTT
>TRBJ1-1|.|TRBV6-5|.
CASSPSTSEAFF
TGTGCCAGCAGTCCCTCAACTTCTGAAGCTTTCTTT
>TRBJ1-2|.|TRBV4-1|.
CASSRPTEGSIYGYTF
TGCGCCAGCAGCCGCCCGACAGAGGGATCTATTTATGGCTACACCTTC
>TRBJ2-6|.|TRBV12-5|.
CASGLDAFGGQKLSSGANVLTF
TGTGCTAGTGGTTTGGATGCCTTCGGGGGCCAAAAGCTTAGCTCTGGGGCCAACGTCCTGACTTTC
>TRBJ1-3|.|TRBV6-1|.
CASEVLSGNTIYF
TGTGCCAGCGAGGTCCTCTCTGGAAACACCATATATTTT
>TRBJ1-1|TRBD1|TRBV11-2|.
CASSLDPLGQGRGTEAFF
TGTGCCAGCAGCTTAGATCCCTTAGGACAGGGACGGGGAACTGAAGCTTTCTTT
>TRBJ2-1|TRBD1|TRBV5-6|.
CASSLWTGGEQFF
TGTGCCAGCAGCTTGTGGACAGGCGGTGAGCAGTTCTTC
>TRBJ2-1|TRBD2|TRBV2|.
CASSEAGSGGWDEQFF
TGTGCCAGCAGTGAAGCGGGTAGCGGGGGTTGGGATGAGCAGTTCTTC
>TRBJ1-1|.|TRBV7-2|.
CASSPRDTSLGTEAFF
TGTGCCAGCAGCCCCCGGGACACCTCTCTCGGGACTGAAGCTTTCTTT
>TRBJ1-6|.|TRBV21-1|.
CASSKGTSNSPLHF
TGTGCCAGCAGCAAAGGGACTAGTAATTCACCCCTCCACTTT
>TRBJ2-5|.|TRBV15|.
CATSRDVWGGETQYF
TGTGCCACCAGCAGAGATGTGTGGGGAGGCGAGACCCAGTACTTC
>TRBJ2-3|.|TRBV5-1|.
CASSLAADPGLTDTQYF
TGCGCCAGCAGCTTGGCCGCGGACCCCGGACTAACAGATACGCAGTATTTT
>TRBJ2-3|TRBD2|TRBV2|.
CASSDLVVAGRLYREYF
TGTGCCAGCAGTGACCTGGTAGTAGCGGGGAGACTTTATAGGGAGTATTTT
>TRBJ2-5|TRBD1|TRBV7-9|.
CASSLSRGREGETQYF
TGTGCCAGCAGCTTGAGCAGGGGGCGCGAGGGAGAGACCCAGTACTTC
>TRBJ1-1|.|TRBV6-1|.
CASSSSGGLAFF
TGTGCCAGCAGTTCGTCCGGGGGGCTAGCTTTCTTT
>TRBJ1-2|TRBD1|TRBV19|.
CASSQTGGGYTF
TGTGCCAGTAGTCAAACAGGGGGAGGCTACACCTTC
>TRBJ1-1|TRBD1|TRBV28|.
CASSLDWTGDTEAFF
TGTGCCAGCAGCCTCGATTGGACAGGGGACACTGAAGCTTTCTTT
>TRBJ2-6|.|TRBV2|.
CASSDWSSGANVLTF
TGTGCCAGCAGTGACTGGAGCTCTGGGGCCAACGTCCTGACTTTC
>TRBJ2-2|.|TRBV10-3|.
CAISEAGSGGNVGELFF
TGTGCCATCAGTGAGGCGGGATCCGGGGGCAATGTAGGGGAGCTGTTTTTT
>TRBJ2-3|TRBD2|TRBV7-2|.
CASSLAGLAAGDTQYF
TGTGCCAGCAGCTTAGCGGGACTAGCGGCAGGTGATACGCAGTATTTT
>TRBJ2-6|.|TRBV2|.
CASSPPSTASSGANVLTF
TGTGCCAGCAGCCCACCGTCGACGGCCAGCTCTGGGGCCAACGTCCTGACTTTC
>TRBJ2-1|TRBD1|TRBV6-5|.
CASSYSGDSSNEQFF
TGTGCCAGCAGTTACTCGGGGGACAGTTCCAATGAGCAGTTCTTC
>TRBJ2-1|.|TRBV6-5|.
CASSFLRLGLPNEQFF
TGTGCCAGCAGTTTTTTGAGACTAGGGCTCCCCAATGAGCAGTTCTTC
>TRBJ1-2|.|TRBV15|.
CATSRDGAGGGANYGYTF
TGTGCCACCAGCAGAGATGGGGCAGGAGGAGGAGCTAACTATGGCTACACCTTC
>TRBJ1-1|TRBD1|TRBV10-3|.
CAISRRGTGGTEAFF
TGTGCCATCAGCCGCCGGGGGACAGGGGGCACTGAAGCTTTCTTT
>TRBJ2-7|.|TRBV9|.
CASSPDTSFKHYEQYF
TGTGCCAGCAGCCCGGATACTAGCTTTAAACACTACGAGCAGTACTTC
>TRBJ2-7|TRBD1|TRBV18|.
CASSPNRGRGGSYEQYF
TGTGCCAGCTCACCAAACAGGGGGCGTGGAGGCTCCTACGAGCAGTACTTC
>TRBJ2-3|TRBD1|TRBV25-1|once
CASSDPGTGVTDTQYF
TGTGCCAGCAGCGATCCCGGGACAGGCGTGACAGATACGCAGTATTTT